The 30 T cell receptor beta chains reported below all come from one sample, sequenced in a study of human T cells and chemical hapten exposure. Time point given: pre-sensitization, week 0. Stated treatment: therapeutic diphenylcyclopropenone sensitization with weekly scalp DPC. Each CDR3 protein gets one entry after TCRdb re-called the RACE reads with MiXCR. Here the sample spans 80,000 to 100,000 distinct CDR3 sequences, roughly a tenth being singletons. Here the sequenced sample was whole blood, taken in connection with sensitization to the hapten diphenylcyclopropenone (DPC). The receptors originated from a woman aged 60 to 75 with alopecia areata. Some clones in this sample may be carry-over from other donors' samples.

Note on this clonotype: Just one base apart from a much larger clone, this may be a read error. The chain is built from TRBV6-5 and TRBJ1-1; D unresolved. The CDR3 is 14 amino acids. Germline CDR1 is MNHEY and CDR2 is SVGAGI. The germline V and J ends were trimmed by 7 bases and 4 bases, with 16 bases remaining between them. As DNA, the CDR3 is TGTGCCAGCATCCCCGCCGGCATGGTCACTGAAGCTTTCTTT. Protein product: CASIPAGMVTEAFF.

The table lists this clonotype with a few counts. V usage is TRBV20-1 and J usage is TRBJ1-5; TRBD1 is a possible D gene (5 bases). Per germline, CDR1 DFQATT and CDR2 SNEGSKA (reference sequence). V lost 3 bases, J lost 4 bases, and 10 bases lay in between. CDR3 length equals 13 residues. CDR3 amino acids: CSARRQGNQPQHF. As DNA, the CDR3 is TGCAGTGCTAGGAGGCAGGGAAATCAGCCCCAGCATTTT.

The rearrangement joins TRBV7-9 to TRBJ2-2; 9 bases line up with TRBD1. This CDR3 has 14 amino acids. Per the germline V gene, CDR1 is SEHNR and CDR2 is FQNEAQ (reference sequence). Unmatched junction bases numbered 2, after V lost 5 bases and J lost 4 bases. The CDR3: CASSLGQGTGELFF. The CDR3 nucleotides are TGTGCCAGCAGCCTGGGACAGGGCACCGGGGAGCTGTTTTTT.

This clonotype was detected only once. A much larger clone differs from this one at a single base, so this may be a read error. The chain joins TRBV12-3 or TRBV12-4 to TRBJ2-5, with a weak D call TRBD1 (5 bases). This CDR3 comprises 14 residues. CDR3 region: CASSSIRQNSPLNF. Written as DNA, the CDR3 is TGTGCCAGCAGTTCCATTAGACAGAACTCCCCCCTCAATTTC.

This clonotype was recorded a few times. The rearrangement links TRBV29-1 to TRBJ2-1; TRBD1 matches 7 bases. Trimming cost V 7 bases and J 6 bases; bases outside gene matches: 9. Germline V lookup: CDR1 SQVTM, CDR2 ANQGSEA. The CDR3 runs 13 residues. CDR3 sequence (DNA): TGCAGCGGATCTCAGACAGGGTTCAATGAGCAGTTCTTC. It is translated as CSGSQTGFNEQFF.

In its sample, this clonotype was seen many times. The chain links TRBV4-1 to TRBJ1-1; D is undetermined. The germline CDR1 and CDR2 sequences are MGHRA and YSYEKL. V was shortened by 3 bases and J by 5 bases, with 19 bases between the two germline ends. The CDR3 has 16 amino acids. The CDR3, as DNA: TGCGCCAGCAGCCAGGAAAAGACCAGTTGGCGGACTGAAGCTTTCTTT. Protein product: CASSQEKTSWRTEAFF.

This clonotype has ten or more counts. The chain combines TRBV2 with TRBJ2-2; D possibly corresponds to TRBD2 (5 bases). Trimming cost V 10 bases and J 7 bases, with 16 bases left between them. Germline V CDR1 and CDR2: SNHLY, FYNNEI. The CDR3 length is 13 residues. The CDR3 sequence: CAIPTETSGELFF. The CDR3 coding sequence is TGTGCCATCCCCACGGAAACTAGCGGGGAGCTGTTTTTT.

This clonotype was recorded at least ten times. V and J are TRBV10-1 and TRBJ1-6; D is ambiguous. This CDR3 has 13 amino acids. CDR1 and CDR2 (germline): WNHNN, SYGVQD (reference sequence). The V and J ends lost 4 bases and 10 bases respectively, with 11 bases between them. CDR3 amino acids: CASSGGYRSPLHF. For the CDR3, the DNA is TGCGCCAGCAGTGGGGGATATCGATCACCCCTCCACTTT.

This clonotype was seen ten or more times. The chain uses TRBV6-5 and TRBJ2-5; 10 positions match TRBD2. Germline assignment: CDR1 MNHEY and CDR2 SVGAGI. CDR3 length equals 15 residues. The V segment lost 4 bases and the J segment 3 bases; nucleotides outside the gene matches: 5. CDR3 region: CASSSPSGGKETQYF. In nucleotides, the CDR3 is TGTGCCAGCAGTTCCCCTAGCGGGGGAAAAGAGACCCAGTACTTC.

This chain joins TRBV27 and TRBJ2-7, with 7 bases identical to TRBD1. J gave up 2 bases and V 5 bases, and 3 bases lay outside the gene matches. Germline CDR1 reads MNHEY; CDR2 reads SMNVEV (reference sequence). The CDR3 is made up of 13 amino acids. The CDR3 DNA reads as TGTGCCAGCAGTGTTCAGGGGGCCTACGAGCAGTACTTC. Residues: CASSVQGAYEQYF.

There are many counts of this clonotype. The J gene is TRBJ1-2, the V gene TRBV5-1, with 8 nucleotides matching TRBD1. CDR1 is SGHRS, CDR2 YFSETQ, per germline. The CDR3 extends over 12 amino acids. The ends lost 4 bases at V and 8 bases at J; junction bases unmatched: 4. The CDR3 loop reads CASSPGQEGYTF. In DNA form, the CDR3 reads TGCGCCAGCAGCCCGGGACAGGAGGGCTACACCTTC.

The chain couples TRBV3-1 to TRBJ1-2, with no clear D. Germline V gene lookup returns CDR1 LGHDT and CDR2 YNNKEL (reference sequence). The V end lost 2 bases, the J end lost 7 bases, and 5 bases lay between the germline ends. There are 11 residues in the CDR3. CDR3 in amino acids: CASSQRGGYTF. The CDR3 DNA reads TGTGCCAGCAGCCAACGGGGTGGCTACACCTTC.

The sample holds a few counts of this clonotype. The CDR3 loop reads CASSQDTNRGRDEKLFF. The CDR3 DNA is TGTGCCAGCAGCCAAGACACGAACAGGGGGCGCGATGAAAAACTGTTTTTT. This chain links TRBV4-2 with TRBJ1-4, with 9 bases aligning to TRBD1. This CDR3 spans 17 amino acids. CDR1 is LGHNA, CDR2 YNFKEQ, per germline. V lost 0 bases and J lost 6; bases outside the gene matches: 8.

This clonotype was counted many times. The chain is built from TRBV6-1 and TRBJ1-5, with D perhaps matching TRBD1 (5 bases). The CDR3 runs 14 residues. The germline gives CDR1 MNHNS, CDR2 SASEGT. Trimming took off 7 bases at V and 8 bases at J, with 18 bases between the two ends. DNA for the CDR3: TGTGCCAGCATGGGAGGCGGCCCGGGGGAGCCCCAGCATTTT. This translates into CASMGGGPGEPQHF.

The chain employs TRBV5-1 and TRBJ1-5; D remains ambiguous. The germline V and J ends were trimmed by 0 bases and 5 bases, with 12 bases remaining between them. The CDR3 has 15 amino acids. Looked up from germline, CDR1 is SGHRS and CDR2 is YFSETQ. The CDR3: CASSLDGKKDQPQHF. The DNA of the CDR3 is TGCGCCAGCAGCTTGGATGGGAAAAAAGATCAGCCCCAGCATTTT.

The CDR3 nucleotides read TGTGCCATCAGGACAGGGTCTCCCTACGAGCAGTACTTC. Its protein is CAIRTGSPYEQYF. The J gene is TRBJ2-7, the V gene TRBV10-3, with 7 bases aligning to TRBD1. From germline, CDR1 is ENHRY and CDR2 SYGVKD. J was trimmed by 2 bases and V by 6 bases; bases with no gene match: 4. The CDR3 is made up of 13 amino acids.

This clonotype was counted between two and nine times. The chain has TRBV3-1 and TRBJ2-3, with D unclear. The V end was cut by 1 base, the J end by 6 bases, with 14 bases between. CDR1 is LGHDT, CDR2 YNNKEL, per germline (reference sequence). The CDR3 length is 15 residues. CDR3 DNA sequence: TGTGCCAGCAGCCAAGGGTTGGGCAGGATGGATACGCAGTATTTT. This sequence encodes CASSQGLGRMDTQYF.

At least ten counts were recorded for this clonotype. The chain joins TRBV20-1 to TRBJ1-1; TRBD1 is a possible D gene (6 bases). Germline loops: CDR1 DFQATT, CDR2 SNEGSKA (reference sequence). The CDR3 is 14 residues long. The germline V and J ends were trimmed by 5 bases and 5 bases, with 18 bases remaining between them. The CDR3 DNA sequence: TGCAGTGCTTCCCGAGTGACAGGAGCTACTGAAGCTTTCTTT. This gives the protein CSASRVTGATEAFF.

The chain couples TRBV12-3 or TRBV12-4 to TRBJ2-1, with 7 nucleotides matching TRBD1. The CDR3 is 15 residues long. The junction had 13 bases not matched to a gene; V was cut back by 5 bases and J by 9 bases. Here the CDR3 reads CASSRRGQPLGEQFF. Written as DNA, the CDR3 is TGTGCCAGCAGTCGAAGGGGACAGCCCCTTGGTGAGCAGTTCTTC.

The chain is built from TRBV10-3 and TRBJ1-2; the match to TRBD1 covers 7 bases. The CDR3 spans 15 residues. Unmatched junction bases numbered 10, after V lost 5 bases and J lost 4 bases. CDR1 is ENHRY, CDR2 SYGVKD, per germline. The CDR3 protein is CAISPADRTPYGYTF. In DNA, the CDR3 is TGTGCCATCAGTCCCGCGGACAGGACCCCCTATGGCTACACCTTC.

Note on this clonotype: A much larger clonotype is one base distant, so this may be a read error. The gene calls are TRBV4-1 and TRBJ1-2; the D gene is possibly TRBD1 (5 bases). V was cut by 0 bases and J by 3 bases, with 14 bases left in between. CDR1 MGHRA and CDR2 YSYEKL come from the germline V gene. This CDR3 is built from 16 residues. The chain's CDR3 is CASSQEEVTDYYGYTF. DNA of the CDR3: TGCGCCAGCAGCCAAGAGGAGGTGACAGACTACTATGGCTACACCTTC.

This chain joins TRBV5-5 and TRBJ1-5; perhaps TRBD1 as D (5 bases). V dropped 2 bases and J dropped 5 bases, with 17 bases sitting between them. CDR1 SGHKS and CDR2 YYEKEE come from the germline V gene (reference sequence). CDR3 length equals 16 residues. For the CDR3, the DNA is TGTGCCAGCAGCTTCTTGGCAGGGACCGCGGATCAGCCCCAGCATTTT. This gives the protein CASSFLAGTADQPQHF.

A word on this clonotype: The junction departs from the called germline gene at one end, perhaps through a read error. The genes are TRBV12-3 or TRBV12-4 and TRBJ1-3; 8 positions match TRBD1. The CDR3 is 14 amino acids. The CDR3, as DNA: TGTGCCAGCAGGACAGGGGACTCTGAAAACACCATATATTTT. Amino acids: CASRTGDSENTIYF.

This clonotype was observed many times. The V and J genes are TRBV7-8 and TRBJ1-1; a weak D match, TRBD1 (5 bases). Trimming cost V 5 bases and J 6 bases, with 10 bases left between them. The CDR3 extends over 12 amino acids. Germline assignment: CDR1 SGHVS and CDR2 FQNEAQ. CDR3 bases: TGTGCCAGCAGCCAAACGGGGGCTGAAGCTTTCTTT. Residues: CASSQTGAEAFF.

In this sample, this clonotype turned up many times. The J gene is TRBJ1-6, the V gene TRBV7-8; D remains unclear. The length of the CDR3 is 13 residues. Germline CDR1 and CDR2: SGHVS and FQNEAQ. The V gene lost 1 base and the J gene lost 8 bases, with 6 bases spanning the gap. CDR3 loop: CASSLELDSPLHF. CDR3 nucleotides: TGTGCCAGCAGCTTAGAATTGGATTCACCCCTCCACTTT.

There are many counts of this clonotype. The J gene is TRBJ1-2, the V gene TRBV20-1; D remains ambiguous. CDR3 size: 14 residues. Germline CDR1 and CDR2: DFQATT and SNEGSKA (reference sequence). V shed 0 bases and J shed 5 bases, with 13 bases lying between them. The CDR3 region is CSARDPRGYYGYTF. CDR3 DNA: TGCAGTGCTAGAGATCCCCGGGGTTATTATGGCTACACCTTC.

To note about this clonotype: This sequence may be a read error, since a much larger clone differs from it by one base. This sequence joins TRBV10-3 and TRBJ1-3; D call uncertain. Trimming removed 2 bases at V and 0 bases at J, with 8 bases between. There are 15 residues in the CDR3. Per the germline V gene, CDR1 is ENHRY and CDR2 is SYGVKD. The CDR3 coding sequence is TGTGCCATCAGTGAGCAGCGTCCCTCTGGAAACACCATATATTTT. It codes for CAISEQRPSGNTIYF.

In this sample, this clonotype turned up a few times. The chain recombines TRBV7-9 with TRBJ2-5, with 8 positions matching TRBD1. V lost 11 bases to trimming and J lost 5 bases; unmatched junction nucleotides: 10. The CDR3 is made up of 13 amino acids. Germline loops: CDR1 SEHNR, CDR2 FQNEAQ (reference sequence). CDR3 DNA: TGTGCCGAAGATGGACAGGGATTTGAGACCCAGTACTTC. It specifies CAEDGQGFETQYF.

There are a few counts of this clonotype. This chain joins TRBV5-1 and TRBJ2-7; D is possibly TRBD1 (5 bases). V lost 0 bases and J 0 bases, leaving 13 bases between the germline ends. The CDR3 length is 16 residues. Per the germline V gene, CDR1 is SGHRS and CDR2 is YFSETQ. The CDR3 here is CASSLATGPSSYEQYF. For the CDR3, the DNA is TGCGCCAGCAGCTTGGCTACAGGCCCGAGCTCCTACGAGCAGTACTTC.

This clonotype was detected many times. The chain uses TRBV18 and TRBJ2-1, with unresolved D. V lost 3 bases and J 9 bases, leaving 12 bases between the germline ends. Germline lookup yields CDR1 KGHSH and CDR2 LQKENI. The CDR3 contains 13 residues. The CDR3 reads CASSPNGDREQFF. The CDR3 region has the DNA TGTGCCAGCTCACCTAACGGCGATCGTGAGCAGTTCTTC.